This paragraph covers one T cell receptor (beta chain) sequence. Its antigen is not known. The sample comes from a study of T-cell reconstitution after alpha-beta-depleted transplantation in children. The study, taken as a whole, reports: From newly produced T cells came most of the T-cell counts and diversity one year after transplant.

V was clipped by 3 bases and J by 6 bases; unmatched bases: 8. Germline-derived CDR1 and CDR2 are LNHDA and SQIVND (reference sequence). The CDR3 contains 14 residues. A TCRbeta library incorporating unique molecular identifiers was prepared. Each CDR3 protein is one row after TCRdb ran MiXCR on the PCR reads. This table holds just over 950,000 distinct CDR3 sequences, about 29% found once. The gene calls are TRBV19 and TRBJ2-7, with 7 bases aligning to TRBD2. The starting material was PBMCs, mostly from graft donor cells, obtained 360 days after TCRalphabeta/CD19-depleted stem cell transplant. The TCR comes from a boy in the first two years of life who had a stem cell transplant for SCID, so the T cells may come from the graft donor. The CDR3 region has the DNA TGTGCCAGTAGTATTGGACTAGTATCTGCCGAGCAGTACTTC. Residues: CASSIGLVSAEQYF. The entire variable domain, with the rest obtained from reference TRBV19 and TRBJ2-7, is as follows: DGGITQSPKYLFRKEGQNVTLSCEQNLNHDAMYWYRQDPGQGLRLIYYSQIVNDFQKGDIAEGYSVSREKKESFPLTVTSAQKNPTAFYLCASSIGLVSAEQYFGPGTRLTVT.